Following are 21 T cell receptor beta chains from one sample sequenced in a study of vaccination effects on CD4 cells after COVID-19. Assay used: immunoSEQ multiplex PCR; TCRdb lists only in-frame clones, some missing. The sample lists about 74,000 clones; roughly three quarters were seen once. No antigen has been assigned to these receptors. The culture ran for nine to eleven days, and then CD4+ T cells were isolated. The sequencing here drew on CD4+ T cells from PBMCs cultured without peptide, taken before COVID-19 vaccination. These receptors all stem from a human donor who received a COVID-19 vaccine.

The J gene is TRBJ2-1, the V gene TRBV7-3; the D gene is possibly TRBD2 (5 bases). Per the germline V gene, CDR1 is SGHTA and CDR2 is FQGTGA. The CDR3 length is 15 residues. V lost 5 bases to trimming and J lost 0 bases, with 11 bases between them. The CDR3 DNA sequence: TGTGCCAGCAGCCTTGAGGGTGCCTCCTACAATGAGCAGTTCTTC. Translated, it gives CASSLEGASYNEQFF.

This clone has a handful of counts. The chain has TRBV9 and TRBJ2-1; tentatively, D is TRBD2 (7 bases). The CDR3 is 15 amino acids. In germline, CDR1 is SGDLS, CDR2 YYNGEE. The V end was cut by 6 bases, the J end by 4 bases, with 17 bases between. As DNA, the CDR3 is TGTGCCAGCACGATGGGGGGGACATCGTACAATGAGCAGTTCTTC. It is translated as CASTMGGTSYNEQFF. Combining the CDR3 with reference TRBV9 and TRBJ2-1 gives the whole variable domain DSGVTQTPKHLITATGQRVTLRCSPRSGDLSVYWYQQSLDQGLQFLIQYYNGEERAKGNILERFSAQQFPDLHSELNLSSLELGDSALYFCASTMGGTSYNEQFFGPGTRLTVL.

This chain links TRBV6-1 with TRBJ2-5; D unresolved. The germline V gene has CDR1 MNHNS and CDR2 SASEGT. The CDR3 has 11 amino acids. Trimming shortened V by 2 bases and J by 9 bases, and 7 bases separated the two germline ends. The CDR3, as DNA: TGTGCCAGCAGTGAACCCCTGGCCCAGTACTTC. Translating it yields CASSEPLAQYF.

The CDR3 DNA reads as TGTGCCAGTAGCGGGGCGAGCACAGATACGCAGTATTTT. Protein product: CASSGASTDTQYF. The gene calls are TRBV18 and TRBJ2-3; 8 bases are shared with TRBD2. The CDR3 totals 13 residues. Germline CDR1 is KGHSH and CDR2 is LQKENI. V lost 9 bases to trimming and J lost 0 bases; unmatched junction nucleotides: 2.

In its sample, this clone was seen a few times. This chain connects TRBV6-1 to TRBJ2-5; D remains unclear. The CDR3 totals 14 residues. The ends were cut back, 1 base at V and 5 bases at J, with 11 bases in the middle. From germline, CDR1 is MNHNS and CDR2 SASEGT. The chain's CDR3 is CASSEDPGRETQYF. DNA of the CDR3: TGTGCCAGCAGTGAAGATCCGGGTCGGGAGACCCAGTACTTC.

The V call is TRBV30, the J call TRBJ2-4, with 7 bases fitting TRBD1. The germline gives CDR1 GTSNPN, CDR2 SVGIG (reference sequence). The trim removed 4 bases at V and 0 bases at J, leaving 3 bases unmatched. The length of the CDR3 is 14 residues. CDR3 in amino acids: CAWTTGLAKNIQYF. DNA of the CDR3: TGTGCCTGGACGACAGGGCTAGCCAAAAACATTCAGTACTTC.

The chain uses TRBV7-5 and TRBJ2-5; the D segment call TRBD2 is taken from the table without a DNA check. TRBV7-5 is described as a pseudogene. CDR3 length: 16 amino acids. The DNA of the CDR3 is TGTGCCAGAAGCTTAGCGTCGACTAGCGGCCAAGAGACCCAGTACTTC. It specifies CARSLASTSGQETQYF.

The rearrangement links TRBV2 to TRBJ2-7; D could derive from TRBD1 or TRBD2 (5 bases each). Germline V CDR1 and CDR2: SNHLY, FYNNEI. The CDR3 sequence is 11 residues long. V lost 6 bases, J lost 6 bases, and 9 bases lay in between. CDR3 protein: CASREGFEQYV. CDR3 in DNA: TGTGCCAGCAGAGAGGGGTTCGAGCAGTACGTC.

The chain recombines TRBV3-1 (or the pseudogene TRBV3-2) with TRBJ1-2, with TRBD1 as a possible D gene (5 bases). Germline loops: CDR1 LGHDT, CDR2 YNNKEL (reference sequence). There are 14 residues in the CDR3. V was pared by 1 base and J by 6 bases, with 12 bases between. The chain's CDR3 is CASSQGAGPNGYTF. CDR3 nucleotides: TGTGCCAGCAGCCAAGGGGCAGGGCCTAATGGCTACACCTTC.

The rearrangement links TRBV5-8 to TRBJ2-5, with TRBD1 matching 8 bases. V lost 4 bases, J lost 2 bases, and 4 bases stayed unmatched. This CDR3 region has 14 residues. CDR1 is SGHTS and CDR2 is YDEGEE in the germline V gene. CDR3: CASSTRDRQETQYF. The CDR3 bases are TGTGCCAGCAGCACCCGGGACAGGCAAGAGACCCAGTACTTC.

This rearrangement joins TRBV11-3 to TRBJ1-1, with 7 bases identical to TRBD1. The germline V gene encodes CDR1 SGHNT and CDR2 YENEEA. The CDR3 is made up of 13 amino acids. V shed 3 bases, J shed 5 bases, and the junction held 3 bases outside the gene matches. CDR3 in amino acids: CASSLTGITEAFF. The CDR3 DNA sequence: TGTGCCAGCAGCTTGACAGGGATAACTGAAGCTTTCTTT.

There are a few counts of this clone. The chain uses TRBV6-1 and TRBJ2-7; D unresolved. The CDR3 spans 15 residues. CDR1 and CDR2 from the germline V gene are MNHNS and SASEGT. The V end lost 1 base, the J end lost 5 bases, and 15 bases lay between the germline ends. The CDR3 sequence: CASSEVWGNEDEQYV. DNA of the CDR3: TGTGCCAGCAGTGAAGTGTGGGGAAACGAGGACGAGCAGTACGTC.

The CDR3 bases are TGTGCCAGCCACATAGATGGCAATCAGCCCCAGCATTTT. It translates to CASHIDGNQPQHF. This chain connects TRBV7-3 to TRBJ1-5, with D uncertain. Trimming left V 8 bases short and J 2 bases short, with 10 bases between. Germline V gives CDR1 SGHTA, CDR2 FQGTGA. The length of the CDR3 is 13 residues.

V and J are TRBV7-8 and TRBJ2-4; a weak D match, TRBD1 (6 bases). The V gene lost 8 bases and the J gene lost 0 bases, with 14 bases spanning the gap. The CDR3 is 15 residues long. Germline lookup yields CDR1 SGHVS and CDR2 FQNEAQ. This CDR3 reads CASGDRRRAKNIQYF. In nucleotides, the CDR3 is TGTGCCAGCGGAGACAGGCGACGAGCCAAAAACATTCAGTACTTC.

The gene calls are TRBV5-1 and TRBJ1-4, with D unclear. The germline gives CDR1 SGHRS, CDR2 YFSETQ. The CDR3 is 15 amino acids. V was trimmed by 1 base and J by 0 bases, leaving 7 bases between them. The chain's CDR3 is CASSLLAATNEKLFF. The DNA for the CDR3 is TGCGCCAGCAGCTTGCTCGCCGCAACTAATGAAAAACTGTTTTTT.

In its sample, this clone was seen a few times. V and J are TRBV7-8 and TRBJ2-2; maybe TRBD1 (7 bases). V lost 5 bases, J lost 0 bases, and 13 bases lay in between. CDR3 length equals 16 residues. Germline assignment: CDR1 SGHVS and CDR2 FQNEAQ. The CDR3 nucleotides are TGTGCCAGCAGCGCTCAGGGGGGAACGAACACCGGGGAGCTGTTTTTT. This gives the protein CASSAQGGTNTGELFF.

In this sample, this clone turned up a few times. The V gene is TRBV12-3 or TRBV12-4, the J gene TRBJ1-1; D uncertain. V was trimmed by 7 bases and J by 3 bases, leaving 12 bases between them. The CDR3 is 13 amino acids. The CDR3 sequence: CASTFGRDTEAFF. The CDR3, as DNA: TGTGCCAGCACCTTTGGACGGGACACTGAAGCTTTCTTT.

CDR3 bases: TGTGCCAGCAGCCAACCCCCTTCGACAGGGCTGCTTGGCTACACCTTC. It yields the protein CASSQPPSTGLLGYTF. This chain links TRBV3-1 (or the pseudogene TRBV3-2) with TRBJ1-2; 7 nucleotides align to TRBD1. Germline CDR1 LGHDT, CDR2 YNNKEL (reference sequence). The CDR3 has 16 residues. J gave up 7 bases and V 2 bases, and 13 bases lay outside the gene matches.

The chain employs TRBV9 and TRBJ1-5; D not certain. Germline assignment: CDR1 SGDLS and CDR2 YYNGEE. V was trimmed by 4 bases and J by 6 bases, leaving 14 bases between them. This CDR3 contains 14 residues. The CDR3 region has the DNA TGTGCCAGCAGCCCGGGCATGGAACCTCAGCCCCAGCATTTT. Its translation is CASSPGMEPQPQHF.

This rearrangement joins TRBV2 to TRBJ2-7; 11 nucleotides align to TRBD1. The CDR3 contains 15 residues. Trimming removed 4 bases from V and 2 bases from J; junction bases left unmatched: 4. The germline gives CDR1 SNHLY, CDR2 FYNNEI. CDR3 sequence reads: CASSGKGQGAYEQYV. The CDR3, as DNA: TGTGCCAGCAGTGGAAAGGGACAGGGGGCCTACGAGCAGTACGTC.

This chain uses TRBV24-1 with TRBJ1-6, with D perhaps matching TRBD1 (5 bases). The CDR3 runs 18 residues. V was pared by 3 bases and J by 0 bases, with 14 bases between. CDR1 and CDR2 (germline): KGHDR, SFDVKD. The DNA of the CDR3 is TGTGCCACCAGTGATCCGGACAAGGCCAGCTCCTATAATTCACCCCTCCACTTT. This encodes CATSDPDKASSYNSPLHF.